The rows below give T cell receptor beta chains drawn from one sample of a study of regulatory T cells in long-lasting Graves disease. TCRdb reprocessed the multiplex PCR reads with MiXCR, giving one entry per CDR3 protein. Of some 450,000 distinct CDR3 sequences detected, around 22% appear once; the ten largest clones hold approximately 26%. Here the sequenced sample was peripheral blood mononuclear cells (PBMCs), taken when the disease was refractory, from a patient treated with antithyroid drugs. The source is a female donor with Graves disease. Each CDR3 is given with its conserved first and last residue. Fields, in order: clone size, D gene, J gene, V gene, CDR3 DNA, CDR3 protein. The D gene is left open where the match is weak. A row's size may be missing; if present it is once, few, many or a size class.

>-|TRBD1|TRBJ2-7|TRBV11-2
TGTGCCAGCAGCTTGTCTCCGGACAGGGGCCACGAGCAGTACTTC
CASSLSPDRGHEQYF
>-|TRBD2|TRBJ2-7|TRBV6-1
TGTGCCAGCAGCCCAGCGGGAGCGGGACACGAGCAGTACTTC
CASSPAGAGHEQYF
>-|-|TRBJ1-1|TRBV20-1
TGCAGTGCTAGTGATGGAGACACGGTGAACACTGAAGCTTTCTTT
CSASDGDTVNTEAFF
>few|TRBD1|TRBJ2-4|TRBV28
TGTGCCAGCAGTTTATGGCGGGACAGGCTCGACTTC
CASSLWRDRLDF
>many|-|TRBJ2-7|TRBV6-2/TRBV6-3
TGTGCCAGCAGTTCACAAGATACAGAGCAGTACTTC
CASSSQDTEQYF
>-|TRBD1|TRBJ2-2|TRBV5-1
TGCGCCAGCAGCTTGACCAGGGGGACCGGGGAGCTGTTTTTT
CASSLTRGTGELFF
>few|-|TRBJ1-1|TRBV6-5
TGTGCCAGCAGTTACAGGTCAGCAAGTGGCACTGAAGCTTTCTTT
CASSYRSASGTEAFF
>many|-|TRBJ2-7|TRBV20-1
TGCAGTGCTAGAGATTTACAGAGCAGATTTTACGAGCAGTACTTC
CSARDLQSRFYEQYF
>many|TRBD1|TRBJ1-1|TRBV28
TGTGCCAGCAGTACCTACAGGGGATCTGAAGCTTTCTTT
CASSTYRGSEAFF
>-|-|TRBJ2-5|TRBV7-2
TGTGCCAGCAGCAGAACACACTGGGCTGCCGAGACCCAGTACTTC
CASSRTHWAAETQYF
>-|-|TRBJ2-5|TRBV25-1
TGTGCCAGCAGTGATGGGGTCTCAGAGACCCAGTACTTC
CASSDGVSETQYF
>-|-|TRBJ1-1|TRBV4-3
TGCGCCAGCAGCCAAGATCGGAGGTCCAACACTGAAGCTTTCTTT
CASSQDRRSNTEAFF
>-|-|TRBJ1-2|TRBV19
TGTGCCACCTCCTACGCAGGGAATGGTGGCTACACCTTC
CATSYAGNGGYTF
>-|TRBD1|TRBJ1-1|TRBV6-1
TGTGCCAGCAGAGTGACAGGGTCGAACACTGAAGCTTTCTTT
CASRVTGSNTEAFF
>many|TRBD2|TRBJ2-5|TRBV6-2/TRBV6-3
TGTGCCAGCAGTTACTCTGCAGTTAGCGGGAGGAAAGAGACCCAGTACTTC
CASSYSAVSGRKETQYF
>-|-|TRBJ2-3|TRBV20-1
TGCAGTGCTAGAGGGACAGCCACAGATACGCAGTATTTT
CSARGTATDTQYF
>many|TRBD1|TRBJ1-5|TRBV6-1
TGTGCCAGCAAGACAGGGCCGGGCAATCAGCCCCAGCATTTT
CASKTGPGNQPQHF
>few|TRBD2|TRBJ2-4|TRBV9
TGTGCCAGCAGCGTAGAGGCTAGCGGGAACATTCAGTACTTC
CASSVEASGNIQYF
>many|-|TRBJ1-1|TRBV20-1
TGCAGTGCTAGAGATTACGGCAGGGTCACTGAAGCTTTCTTT
CSARDYGRVTEAFF
>many|TRBD1|TRBJ2-7|TRBV2
TGTGCCAGCAATCGGGACAGGACGGTCTCCTACGAGCAGTACTTC
CASNRDRTVSYEQYF
>many|-|TRBJ1-6|TRBV28
TGTGCCAGCAGTTTAAGACAGCCCGGAAGGAGGCTCCACTTT
CASSLRQPGRRLHF
>-|TRBD2|TRBJ2-7|TRBV9
TGTGCCAGCAGCGTAGGAGCTAGCGGGGGTCTCGAGCAGTACTTC
CASSVGASGGLEQYF
>few|-|TRBJ1-1|TRBV20-1
TGCAGTGCTCTTAATCTACGGGCTTTCTTT
CSALNLRAFF
>few|-|TRBJ1-4|TRBV5-5
TGTGCCAGCAGCCGCCAGGGTCAAGAAAAACTGTTTTTT
CASSRQGQEKLFF
>many|TRBD2|TRBJ2-3|TRBV2
TGTGCCAGCAGGGGACTAGCGGGAGATTCCACAGATACGCAGTATTTT
CASRGLAGDSTDTQYF
>-|-|TRBJ1-2|TRBV19
TGTGCCAGTAGTATAGGTTGGGAGTTATACTATGGCTACACCTTC
CASSIGWELYYGYTF
>-|-|TRBJ2-4|TRBV2
TGTGCCAGCAGTGGTTCAGGCTTCGGCAAAAACATTCAGTACTTC
CASSGSGFGKNIQYF
>-|TRBD1|TRBJ1-3|TRBV19
TGTGCCAGCACGACAGGGGGCTTGGGAAACACCATATATTTT
CASTTGGLGNTIYF
>many|-|TRBJ2-7|TRBV10-3
TGTGCCACTCAAGGAGAGGACCACGAGCAGTACTTC
CATQGEDHEQYF
>-|-|TRBJ2-2|TRBV2
TGTGCCAGCAGTGAACTGACGTACTCCCCTTTGGACACCGGGGAGCTGTTTTTT
CASSELTYSPLDTGELFF
>few|-|TRBJ2-5|TRBV27
TGTGCCAGCAGTTGGGGGGGCCCCGGGGGAGAGACCCAGTACTTC
CASSWGGPGGETQYF
>-|TRBD1|TRBJ2-7|TRBV7-6
TGTGCCAGCAGCTTAAGACAGGGGCAATCCTACGAGCAGTACTTC
CASSLRQGQSYEQYF
>many|-|TRBJ1-2|TRBV5-6
TGTGCCAGCACCCGATGGAGCGGGCTCACGCGAGGCTACACCTTC
CASTRWSGLTRGYTF
>few|TRBD2|TRBJ2-7|TRBV12-3/TRBV12-4
TGTGCCAGCAGGCCCCTGGGACTACATAGCTCCTACGAGCAGTACTTC
CASRPLGLHSSYEQYF
>-|-|TRBJ1-2|TRBV2
TGTGCCAGTCCAGGATCAGCTAACTATGGCTACACCTTC
CASPGSANYGYTF
>-|TRBD1|TRBJ1-1|TRBV19
TGTGCCAGTACGGTGACAGGGGGCTCTGAAGCTTTCTTT
CASTVTGGSEAFF
>many|TRBD2|TRBJ2-4|TRBV29-1
TGCAGCGCCGAGACTAGCGGGAGAACCAAAAACATTCAGTACTTC
CSAETSGRTKNIQYF
>few|-|TRBJ1-2|TRBV12-3/TRBV12-4
TGTGCCAGCAGTTCAGGGACGGTCGCCAACTATGGCCACACCTTC
CASSSGTVANYGHTF
>once|-|TRBJ2-2|TRBV7-9
TGTGCCAGCAGCTCGCCTTTTAGCGGGGAGCTGTTTTTT
CASSSPFSGELFF
>-|TRBD2|TRBJ2-3|TRBV10-3
TGTGCCATCAGAAGCGGACTAGCGGGAGATACGCAGTATTTT
CAIRSGLAGDTQYF
>few|TRBD2|TRBJ2-5|TRBV20-1
TGCAGTGCTAGACAGACTAGCGGGAGAGGCGGGACCCAGTACTTC
CSARQTSGRGGTQYF
>-|TRBD2|TRBJ2-7|TRBV12-3/TRBV12-4
TGTGCCAGCAGTTTAGTGGGGGGGGGAGGCTACGAGCAGTACTTC
CASSLVGGGGYEQYF
>many|-|TRBJ1-1|TRBV6-1
TGTGCCAGCAGCCAAAGGGCGATTGGGACTGAAGCTTTCTTT
CASSQRAIGTEAFF
>many|-|TRBJ1-1|TRBV20-1
TGCAGTGCCAGACGGATGAACACTGAAGCTTTCTTT
CSARRMNTEAFF
>few|-|TRBJ1-5|TRBV12-3/TRBV12-4
TGTGCCAGCAGTTTAGCGCTGGGAGGGAAGCACAATCAGCCCCAGCATTTT
CASSLALGGKHNQPQHF